Listed here is a single T cell receptor beta chain. Seattle enrolled patients during active infection and tracked them longitudinally. The sample is drawn from a study of blood T cell repertoires in COVID-19. In the study overall: T cells, B-cell-depleted T cells, or PBMCs provided the cDNA or gDNA that served as material.

Libraries were prepared by immunoSEQ multiplex PCR; TCRdb keeps only in-frame clonotypes and omits some of them. The sample yields around 92,000 clones, approximately 79% seen once. There are 13 residues in the CDR3. The V end was cut by 5 bases, the J end by 4 bases, with 11 bases between. Germline V CDR1 and CDR2: SGHNT, YENEEA. Sequencing input: peripheral blood. This TCR derives from a man between 65 and 85 years old with COVID-19, enrolled during active disease. The chain recombines TRBV11-3 with TRBJ1-1; no clear D. CDR3 sequence (DNA): TGTGCCAGCAGCCTCAGACATACCACTGAAGCTTTCTTT. It codes for CASSLRHTTEAFF.